This T cell receptor (beta chain) was identified during a study of OX40 agonist ivuxolimab in advanced cancers. Points from the study as a whole: Expansion of clones was among the lowest in partial responders at 0.1-3.0 mg/kg.

Clones were sequenced by immunoSEQ multiplex PCR, and TCRdb holds only the in-frame ones, with some missing. The table lists 20,000 to 25,000 clones, roughly 84% of them singletons. For this clone: Its antigen is currently unknown.

Germline V gene lookup returns CDR1 MNHEY and CDR2 SVGAGI. The ends were cut back, 0 bases at V and 3 bases at J, with 11 bases in the middle. This CDR3 comprises 15 residues. The specimen comprised CD4+ or CD8+ T cells sorted from blood, sampled in a trial of the OX40 agonist ivuxolimab. J is TRBJ1-1 and V is TRBV6-5, with D perhaps matching TRBD1 (6 bases). The clonotype was recovered from an adult with an advanced solid tumor such as melanoma, head and neck, liver or kidney cancer. CDR3 in amino acids: CASSYSWGLDTEAFF. CDR3 DNA: TGTGCCAGCAGTTACTCTTGGGGGCTAGACACTGAAGCTTTCTTT.